This record covers a single TCR beta chain. What it recognizes is unknown. TRB was amplified by touch-down multiplex PCR, primer pools A and B combined. TCRdb re-called the multiplex PCR reads and shows each CDR3 protein once, DNA omitted. The sample's table shows roughly 2,300 distinct CDR3 sequences. The data were obtained in a study of T cell clusters in autoimmune cytopenias. TRB was amplified from 250 ng of peripheral blood genomic DNA per sample. General study results and limits: TRB repertoire shifts in secondary cytopenia and chronic lymphocytic leukemia mostly reflected lymphoma, not autoimmunity. Primary autoimmune cytopenia patients appeared to lack physiological T cell clusters present in healthy donors. The T cell clusters were defined only in silico, without experimental functional validation.

Germline V CDR1 and CDR2: LNHDA, SQIVND (reference sequence). The CDR3 contains 15 residues. Material: peripheral blood. The chain couples TRBV19 to TRBJ2-1; the TCRdb call, TRBD1, lacks DNA for checking. The receptor comes from a human donor with an autoimmune cytopenia or autoimmune hepatitis (not recorded which). The CDR3 loop is CASSTTSRGYNEQFF.